The present TCR beta chain was sequenced within a study of T-cell memory formation after mild COVID-19. This clonotype was detected a few times. CDR3 length: 15 amino acids. The ends lost 5 bases at V and 0 bases at J; junction bases unmatched: 4. The germline gives CDR1 LGHDT, CDR2 YNNKEL (reference sequence). After 5'RACE with constant-segment primers, TCR alpha and TCR beta cDNA libraries carrying sample barcodes and UMIs were obtained. Each CDR3 protein is one row after TCRdb ran MiXCR on the 5' RACE reads. The table includes roughly 600,000 distinct CDR3 sequences, roughly 18% detected once. The chain joins TRBV3-1 to TRBJ1-5, with 7 bases identical to TRBD1. This TCR was sampled from an adult woman who had mild COVID-19 (a few samples of this study predate the infection). Cell type and time point are not known. Source material: PBMCs or a T cell subset sorted from them (not recorded which). The CDR3 spells CASSRGQTSNQPQHF. The DNA for the CDR3 is TGTGCCAGCAGCAGGGGACAGACTAGCAATCAGCCCCAGCATTTT.